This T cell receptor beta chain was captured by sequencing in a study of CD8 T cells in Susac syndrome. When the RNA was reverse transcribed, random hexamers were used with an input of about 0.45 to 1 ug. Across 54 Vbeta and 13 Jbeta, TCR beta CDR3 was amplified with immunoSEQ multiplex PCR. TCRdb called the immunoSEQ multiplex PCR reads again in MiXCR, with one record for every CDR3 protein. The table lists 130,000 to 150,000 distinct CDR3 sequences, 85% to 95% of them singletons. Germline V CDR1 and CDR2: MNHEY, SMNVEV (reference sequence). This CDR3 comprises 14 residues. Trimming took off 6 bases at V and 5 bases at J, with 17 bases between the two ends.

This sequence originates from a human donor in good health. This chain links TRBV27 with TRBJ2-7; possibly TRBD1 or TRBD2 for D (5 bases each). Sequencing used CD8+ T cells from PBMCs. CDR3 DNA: TGTGCCAGCAGCCTCACCGGGACCAAAAACGAGCAGTACTTC. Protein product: CASSLTGTKNEQYF.